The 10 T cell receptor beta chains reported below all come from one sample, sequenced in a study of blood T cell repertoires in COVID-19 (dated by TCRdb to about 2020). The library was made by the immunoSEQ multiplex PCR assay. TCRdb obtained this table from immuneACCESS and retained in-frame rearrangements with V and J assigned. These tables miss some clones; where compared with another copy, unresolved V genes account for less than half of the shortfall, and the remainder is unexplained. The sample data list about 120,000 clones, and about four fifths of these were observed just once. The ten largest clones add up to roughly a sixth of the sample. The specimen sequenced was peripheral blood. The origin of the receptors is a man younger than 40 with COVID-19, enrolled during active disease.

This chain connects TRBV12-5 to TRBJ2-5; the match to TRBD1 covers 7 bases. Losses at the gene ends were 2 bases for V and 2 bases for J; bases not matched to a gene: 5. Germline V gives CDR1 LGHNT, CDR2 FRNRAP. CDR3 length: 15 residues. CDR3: CASGLPSGQQETQYF. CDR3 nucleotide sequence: TGTGCTAGTGGTTTGCCCTCGGGACAGCAAGAGACCCAGTACTTC.

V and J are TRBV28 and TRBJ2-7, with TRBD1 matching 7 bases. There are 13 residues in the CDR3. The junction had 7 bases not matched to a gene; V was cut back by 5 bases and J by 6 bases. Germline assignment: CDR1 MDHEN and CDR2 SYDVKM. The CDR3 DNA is TGTGCCAGCAGTGGACAGGTCCAAGGCGAGCAGTACTTC. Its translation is CASSGQVQGEQYF. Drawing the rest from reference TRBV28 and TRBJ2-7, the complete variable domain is DVKVTQSSRYLVKRTGEKVFLECVQDMDHENMFWYRQDPGLGLRLIYFSYDVKMKEKGDIPEGYSVSREKKERFSLILESASTNQTSMYLCASSGQVQGEQYFGPGTRLTVT.

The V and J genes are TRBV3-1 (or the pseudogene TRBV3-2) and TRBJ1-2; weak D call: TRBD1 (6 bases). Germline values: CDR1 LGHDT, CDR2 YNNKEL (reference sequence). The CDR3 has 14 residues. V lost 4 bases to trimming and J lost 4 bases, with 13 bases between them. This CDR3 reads CASSPGGGSYGYTF. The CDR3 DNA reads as TGTGCCAGCAGCCCCGGGGGGGGCAGCTATGGCTACACCTTC.

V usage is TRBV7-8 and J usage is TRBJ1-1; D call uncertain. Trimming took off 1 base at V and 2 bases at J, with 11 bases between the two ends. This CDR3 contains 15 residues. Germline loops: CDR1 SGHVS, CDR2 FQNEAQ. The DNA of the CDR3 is TGTGCCAGCAGCTTAGGTTCAAGCCCCAACACTGAAGCTTTCTTT. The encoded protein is CASSLGSSPNTEAFF.

In DNA form, the CDR3 reads TGCGCCAGCAGCCAGGGTAGCGGGAGCGGGAACGAGCAGTACTTC. It translates to CASSQGSGSGNEQYF. The chain couples TRBV4-1 to TRBJ2-7, with 9 bases fitting TRBD2. The junction had 8 bases not matched to a gene; V was cut back by 3 bases and J by 5 bases. In germline, CDR1 is MGHRA, CDR2 YSYEKL. The CDR3 consists of 15 residues.

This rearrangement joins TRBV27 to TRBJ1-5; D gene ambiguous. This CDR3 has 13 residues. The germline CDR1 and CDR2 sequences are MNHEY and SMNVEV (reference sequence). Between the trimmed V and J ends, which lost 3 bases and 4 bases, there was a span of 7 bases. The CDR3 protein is CASSLGVNQPQHF. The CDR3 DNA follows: TGTGCCAGCAGTTTGGGAGTAAATCAGCCCCAGCATTTT.

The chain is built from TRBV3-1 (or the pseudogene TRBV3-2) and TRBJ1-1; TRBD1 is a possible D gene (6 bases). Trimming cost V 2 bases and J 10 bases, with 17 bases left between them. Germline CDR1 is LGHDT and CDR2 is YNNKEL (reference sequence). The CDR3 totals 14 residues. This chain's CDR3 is CASSQTSYRVAAFF. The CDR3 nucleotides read TGTGCCAGCAGCCAAACGTCATACAGGGTCGCAGCTTTCTTT.

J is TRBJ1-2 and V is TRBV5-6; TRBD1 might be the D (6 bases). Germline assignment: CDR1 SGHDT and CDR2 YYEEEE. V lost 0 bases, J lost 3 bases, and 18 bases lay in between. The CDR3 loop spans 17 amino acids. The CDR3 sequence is CASSLERRDIQHYGYTF. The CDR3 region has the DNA TGTGCCAGCAGCTTGGAGCGACGGGACATTCAGCACTATGGCTACACCTTC. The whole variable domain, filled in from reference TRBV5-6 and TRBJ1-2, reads DAGVTQSPTHLIKTRGQQVTLRCSPKSGHDTVSWYQQALGQGPQFIFQYYEEEERQRGNFPDRFSGHQFPNYSSELNVNALLLGDSALYLCASSLERRDIQHYGYTFGSGTRLTVV.

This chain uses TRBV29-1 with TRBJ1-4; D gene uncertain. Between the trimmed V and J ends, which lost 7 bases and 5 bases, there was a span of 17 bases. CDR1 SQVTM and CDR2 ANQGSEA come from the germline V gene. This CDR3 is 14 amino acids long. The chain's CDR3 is CSATGMGMNEKLFF. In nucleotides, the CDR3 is TGCAGCGCCACCGGGATGGGAATGAATGAAAAACTGTTTTTT.

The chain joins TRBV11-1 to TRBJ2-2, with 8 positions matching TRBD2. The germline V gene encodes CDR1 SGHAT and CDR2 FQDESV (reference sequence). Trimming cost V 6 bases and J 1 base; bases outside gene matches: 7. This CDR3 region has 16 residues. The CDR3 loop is CASRLVAGLNTGELFF. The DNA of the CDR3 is TGTGCCAGCAGACTGGTAGCGGGACTGAACACCGGGGAGCTGTTTTTT. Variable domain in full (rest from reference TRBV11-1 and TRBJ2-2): EAEVAQSPRYKITEKSQAVAFWCDPISGHATLYWYRQILGQGPELLVQFQDESVVDDSQLPKDRFSAERLKGVDSTLKIQPAELGDSAMYLCASRLVAGLNTGELFFGEGSRLTVL.